This TCR beta chain emerged from a study of blood T cell repertoires in COVID-19. Study context: The origin of the acute and convalescent COVID-19 samples was the United States, Italy and Spain.

In the original processing: Reference gene primer amplification yielded estimated nucleated cell counts. Some clones are missing from TCRdb's copy, which holds only in-frame ones; the method was immunoSEQ multiplex PCR. The V and J calls and clone size are taken from that table; D and trimming were inferred from the DNA. This table holds about 220,000 clones, 60% to 85% found once. This CDR3 is built from 20 residues. Trimming shortened V by 1 base and J by 0 bases, and 22 bases separated the two germline ends. The V gene's germline CDR1 is SGHVS and CDR2 FQNEAQ. The chain carries TRBV7-8 and TRBJ1-3; TRBD1 might be the D (5 bases). The sample consisted of peripheral blood. The TCR originated in a woman in her sixties or seventies with acute or convalescent COVID-19. The chain's CDR3 is CASSLGGRGTADNSGNTIYF. CDR3 sequence (DNA): TGTGCCAGCAGCTTAGGAGGAAGGGGCACTGCCGATAACTCTGGAAACACCATATATTTT.